Described below is a single T cell receptor beta chain sequence and its context. PCR employed 60 Vbeta and 13 Jbeta primers. Using immunoSEQ multiplex PCR, the repertoire was profiled, and TCRdb retains in-frame clones only, with some absent. The profile shows 90,000 to 150,000 clones, about 78% of them singletons. This sample was taken from a study of cytomegalovirus exposure and HLA in healthy donors. Overall study: Most genotyped donors, roughly 80% of about 360, had Caucasian-associated genetic ancestry.

CDR1 and CDR2 from the germline V gene are MNHEY and SMNVEV (reference sequence). V lost 5 bases and J lost 4; bases outside the gene matches: 7. The CDR3 is 15 residues long. The sequencing sample was made of PBMCs. This clonotype was sampled from a middle-aged woman in good health and CMV-seropositive. V is TRBV27 and J is TRBJ2-1; 8 bases agree with TRBD1. The CDR3 sequence: CASSPADRGYNEQFF. Written as DNA, the CDR3 is TGTGCCAGCAGTCCCGCCGACAGGGGTTACAATGAGCAGTTCTTC.